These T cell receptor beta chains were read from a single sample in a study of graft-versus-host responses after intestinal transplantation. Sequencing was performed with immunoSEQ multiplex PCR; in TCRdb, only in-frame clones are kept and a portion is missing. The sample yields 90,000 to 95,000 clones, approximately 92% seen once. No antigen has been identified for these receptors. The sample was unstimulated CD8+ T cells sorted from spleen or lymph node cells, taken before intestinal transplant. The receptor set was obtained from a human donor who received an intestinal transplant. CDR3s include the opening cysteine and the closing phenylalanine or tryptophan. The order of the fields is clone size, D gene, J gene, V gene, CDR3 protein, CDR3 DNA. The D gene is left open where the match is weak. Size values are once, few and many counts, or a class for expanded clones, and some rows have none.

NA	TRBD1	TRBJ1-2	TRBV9	CASSGTGAFYGYTF	TGTGCCAGCAGCGGGACAGGAGCCTTTTATGGCTACACCTTC
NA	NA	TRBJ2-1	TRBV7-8	CASSLTGSSYNEQFF	TGTGCCAGCAGCTTAACCGGGAGCTCCTACAATGAGCAGTTCTTC
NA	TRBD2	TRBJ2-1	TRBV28	CASSYGTSFYNEQFF	TGTGCCAGCAGTTACGGGACTAGCTTTTACAATGAGCAGTTCTTC
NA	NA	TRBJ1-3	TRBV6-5	CASSYKSGISGNTIYF	TGTGCCAGCAGTTACAAAAGCGGTATCTCTGGAAACACCATATATTTT
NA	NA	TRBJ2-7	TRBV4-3	CASSQEEGSSYEQYF	TGCGCCAGCAGCCAAGAAGAGGGAAGCTCCTACGAGCAGTACTTC
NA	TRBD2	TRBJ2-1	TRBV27	CASSLGLAVGDQFF	TGTGCCAGCAGCCTTGGACTAGCGGTGGGAGATCAGTTCTTC
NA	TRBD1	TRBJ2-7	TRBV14	CASSGRQGAPAYEQYF	TGTGCCAGCAGCGGCCGACAGGGGGCCCCTGCCTACGAGCAGTACTTC
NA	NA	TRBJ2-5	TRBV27	CASSPVGGQETQYF	TGTGCCAGCAGTCCGGTAGGGGGCCAAGAGACCCAGTACTTC
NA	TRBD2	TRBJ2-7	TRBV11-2	CASSFMGGPQREQYF	TGTGCCAGCAGCTTTATGGGAGGGCCCCAGAGGGAGCAGTACTTC
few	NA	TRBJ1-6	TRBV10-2	CASSDWRGVYNSPLHF	TGCGCCAGCAGTGATTGGAGGGGCGTCTATAATTCACCCCTCCACTTT
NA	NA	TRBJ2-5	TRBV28	CASTLMRIGRTLQETQYF	TGTGCCAGCACTCTAATGAGGATTGGGAGGACGCTACAAGAGACCCAGTACTTC
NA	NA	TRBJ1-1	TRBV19	CASSYRAEAFF	TGTGCCAGTAGTTATCGGGCTGAAGCTTTCTTT
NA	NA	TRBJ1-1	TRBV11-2	CASSLEKAGLNTEAFF	TGTGCCAGCAGCTTAGAGAAGGCAGGGTTGAACACTGAAGCTTTCTTT
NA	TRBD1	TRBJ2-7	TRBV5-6	CASQEGDRGYEQYF	TGTGCCAGCCAAGAGGGGGACAGGGGCTACGAGCAGTACTTC
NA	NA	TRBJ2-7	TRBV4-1	CASSPSHLANYEQYF	TGCGCCAGCAGCCCCTCACACCTGGCAAACTACGAGCAGTACTTC